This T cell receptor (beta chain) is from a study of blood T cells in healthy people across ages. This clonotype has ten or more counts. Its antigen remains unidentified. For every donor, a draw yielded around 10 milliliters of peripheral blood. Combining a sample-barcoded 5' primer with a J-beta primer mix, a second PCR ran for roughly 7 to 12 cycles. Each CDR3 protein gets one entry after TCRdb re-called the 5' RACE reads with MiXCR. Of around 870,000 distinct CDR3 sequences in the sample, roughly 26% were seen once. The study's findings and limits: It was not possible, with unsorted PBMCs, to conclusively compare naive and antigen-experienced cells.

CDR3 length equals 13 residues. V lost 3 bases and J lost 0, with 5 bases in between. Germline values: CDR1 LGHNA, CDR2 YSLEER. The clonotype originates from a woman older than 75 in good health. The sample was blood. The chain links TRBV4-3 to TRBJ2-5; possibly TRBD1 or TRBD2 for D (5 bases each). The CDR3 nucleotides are TGCGCCAGCAGCCAGGGACACCAAGAGACCCAGTACTTC. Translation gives CASSQGHQETQYF.